Below, 32 T cell receptor beta chains from the same sample are listed, as sequenced in a study of T cells in Graves' hyperthyroidism and ophthalmopathy. Researchers amplified the TCR beta CDR3 regions from RNA transcripts. With the HTBI primer set, the TCR CDR3 went through a first round of RT-PCR. TCRdb redid the calling of the multiplex PCR reads with MiXCR, one entry per CDR3 protein. Of about 250,000 distinct CDR3 sequences detected, around 20% appear once; the ten largest clones hold under 65%. The sequenced sample consisted of blood. The receptor set was obtained from a man between 25 and 39 years old with Graves' ophthalmopathy.

This clonotype was recorded at least ten times. The chain links TRBV2 to TRBJ2-7, with 7 bases identical to TRBD1. V lost 5 bases to trimming and J lost 3 bases; unmatched junction nucleotides: 7. From germline, CDR1 is SNHLY and CDR2 FYNNEI. This CDR3 has 14 residues. Written as DNA, the CDR3 is TGTGCCAGCAGTCCTCGACAGGGCAGCTACGAGCAGTACTTC. Protein sequence: CASSPRQGSYEQYF.

Details on this clonotype: One end of the junction does not line up with germline, which may come from a read error. The J gene is TRBJ2-2, the V gene TRBV20-1; D might be TRBD2 (6 bases). The CDR3 loop spans 11 amino acids. Germline V lookup: CDR1 DFQATT, CDR2 SNEGSKA (reference sequence). The CDR3 DNA reads TGCAGTGCTAGAAATGGAGGGGAACTGTTTTTT. Encoded protein: CSARNGGELFF.

The chain combines TRBV5-6 with TRBJ2-7, with a tentative D call TRBD1 (5 bases). The germline V gene has CDR1 SGHDT and CDR2 YYEEEE. This CDR3 has 13 amino acids. V lost 5 bases to trimming and J lost 3 bases, with 12 bases between them. In nucleotides, the CDR3 is TGTGCCAGCAGATTATACGACAGCTACGAGCAGTACTTC. Protein: CASRLYDSYEQYF.

This clonotype was recorded many times. V is TRBV2 and J is TRBJ2-1, with TRBD1 identical over 9 bases. V gave up 7 bases and J gave up 7 bases; unmatched junction bases: 5. The CDR3 has 13 amino acids. Germline V lookup: CDR1 SNHLY, CDR2 FYNNEI. CDR3 protein: CASKDRGGNEQFF. The CDR3 nucleotides read TGTGCCAGCAAGGACAGGGGTGGGAATGAGCAGTTCTTC.

The V and J genes are TRBV24-1 and TRBJ2-1, with TRBD2 identical over 8 bases. Trimming took 2 bases from V and 4 from J; bases not matched to a gene: 9. The germline V gene has CDR1 KGHDR and CDR2 SFDVKD. CDR3 length equals 17 residues. The CDR3 DNA reads TGTGCCACCAGTGATTCTGTCGGGAGGGCGGGATACAATGAGCAGTTCTTC. Its protein is CATSDSVGRAGYNEQFF.

Only a few counts were recorded for this clonotype. This chain uses TRBV29-1 with TRBJ1-2; D unclear. The germline gives CDR1 SQVTM, CDR2 ANQGSEA. V lost 4 bases and J 7 bases, leaving 10 bases between the germline ends. The CDR3 runs to 11 residues. CDR3 sequence: CSVGETRGYTF. The DNA of the CDR3 is TGCAGCGTTGGGGAGACTCGTGGCTACACCTTC. Full variable domain (missing parts from reference TRBV29-1 and TRBJ1-2): SAVISQKPSRDICQRGTSLTIQCQVDSQVTMMFWYRQQPGQSLTLIATANQGSEATYESGFVIDKFPISRPNLTFSTLTVSNMSPEDSSIYLCSVGETRGYTFGSGTRLTVV.

This clonotype was picked up a small number of times. This chain links TRBV5-1 with TRBJ2-3; D call uncertain. Germline loops: CDR1 SGHRS, CDR2 YFSETQ. V lost 2 bases and J 0 bases, leaving 10 bases between the germline ends. This CDR3 is 15 amino acids long. Written as DNA, the CDR3 is TGCGCCAGCAGCTTCCTCCCCTTGAGCACAGATACGCAGTATTTT. Residues: CASSFLPLSTDTQYF.

There are a few counts of this clonotype. V gene TRBV30 combines with J gene TRBJ2-3; D tentatively reads TRBD1 or TRBD2 (5 bases each). The CDR3 has 12 amino acids. Germline V gene sequence: CDR1 GTSNPN, CDR2 SVGIG (reference sequence). Between the trimmed V and J ends, which lost 1 base and 4 bases, there was a span of 6 bases. The CDR3 nucleotides read TGTGCCTGGAGTGCGGGGCCAGATACGCAGTATTTT. It is translated as CAWSAGPDTQYF. The complete variable domain, with remaining parts taken from reference TRBV30 and TRBJ2-3, reads SQTIHQWPATLVQPVGSPLSLECTVEGTSNPNLYWYRQAAGRGLQLLFYSVGIGQISSEVPQNLSASRPQDRQFILSSKKLLLSDSGFYLCAWSAGPDTQYFGPGTRLTVL.

This clonotype was picked up a small number of times. The CDR3 here is CASSQIQPQGRPNEQFF. For the CDR3, the DNA is TGTGCCAGCAGCCAAATCCAGCCCCAGGGGAGGCCCAATGAGCAGTTCTTC. The J gene is TRBJ2-1, the V gene TRBV11-3; either TRBD1 or TRBD2 may supply D (6 bases each). The germline CDR1 and CDR2 sequences are SGHNT and YENEEA. Trimming took off 5 bases at V and 6 bases at J, with 23 bases between the two ends. There are 17 residues in the CDR3.

This clonotype was seen just once. The chain joins TRBV10-3 to TRBJ2-1; weak D call: TRBD2 (6 bases). CDR3 length: 14 residues. Germline values: CDR1 ENHRY, CDR2 SYGVKD. Trimming took 8 bases from V and 7 from J, leaving 18 bases between them. The CDR3 loop is CAIGGWDPGNEQFF. The DNA for the CDR3 is TGTGCCATCGGGGGGTGGGATCCTGGGAATGAGCAGTTCTTC.

This clonotype was seen ten or more times. This chain connects TRBV5-1 to TRBJ2-3; TRBD1 might be the D (6 bases). There are 14 residues in the CDR3. Germline CDR1 is SGHRS and CDR2 is YFSETQ. The V end was cut by 0 bases, the J end by 2 bases, with 7 bases between. DNA for the CDR3: TGCGCCAGCAGCTTGGGGGACAACACAGATACGCAGTATTTT. Protein sequence: CASSLGDNTDTQYF.

This clonotype occurred a few times. J is TRBJ1-1 and V is TRBV12-3 or TRBV12-4, with D uncertain. This CDR3 is built from 14 residues. The V gene lost 3 bases and the J gene lost 1 base, with 9 bases spanning the gap. The CDR3 bases are TGTGCCAGCAGTTTGTTTCTTGGGAACACTGAAGCTTTCTTT. Translating gives CASSLFLGNTEAFF.

The chain carries TRBV18 and TRBJ1-1, with a weak D call TRBD1 (6 bases). Germline loops: CDR1 KGHSH, CDR2 LQKENI. The CDR3 length is 17 residues. V shed 2 bases and J shed 2 bases, with 18 bases lying between them. CDR3 nucleotides: TGTGCCAGCTCACCAGGGCTTCGGACAGCCAGAAACACTGAAGCTTTCTTT. The encoded protein is CASSPGLRTARNTEAFF.

This clonotype was counted ten times or more. The V and J genes are TRBV5-1 and TRBJ1-1; D unresolved. Germline loops: CDR1 SGHRS, CDR2 YFSETQ. The CDR3 runs 15 residues. Trimming took 3 bases from V and 1 from J, leaving 13 bases between them. DNA of the CDR3: TGCGCCAGCAGCTATGACTCTCCTAGGAACACTGAAGCTTTCTTT. This gives the protein CASSYDSPRNTEAFF. The full variable domain, rest sourced from reference TRBV5-1 and TRBJ1-1, is KAGVTQTPRYLIKTRGQQVTLSCSPISGHRSVSWYQQTPGQGLQFLFEYFSETQRNKGNFPGRFSGRQFSNSRSEMNVSTLELGDSALYLCASSYDSPRNTEAFFGQGTRLTVV.

V and J are TRBV19 and TRBJ1-3; a weak D match, TRBD1 (5 bases). This CDR3 is 16 amino acids long. Per germline, CDR1 LNHDA and CDR2 SQIVND (reference sequence). The V end was cut by 3 bases, the J end by 0 bases, with 12 bases between. In DNA, the CDR3 is TGTGCCAGTAGTATTTCGGGGGGATCCTCTGGAAACACCATATATTTT. As protein: CASSISGGSSGNTIYF.

This clonotype appeared many times. J is TRBJ2-7 and V is TRBV12-3 or TRBV12-4, with TRBD2 matching over 13 bases. Trimming took 4 bases from V and 5 from J; bases not matched to a gene: 5. This CDR3 is 15 amino acids long. The CDR3 DNA is TGTGCCAGCAGTTGGGGACTAGCGGGAATGGACGAGCAGTACTTC. Protein sequence: CASSWGLAGMDEQYF.

This sequence joins TRBV6-1 and TRBJ1-6; possible D gene TRBD1, 5 bases. V lost 7 bases and J lost 6, with 13 bases in between. CDR3 length: 14 residues. CDR1 is MNHNS and CDR2 is SASEGT in the germline V gene. The CDR3, as DNA: TGTGCCAGCACCCAGGGAGGGGTTAATTCACCCCTCCACTTT. Amino acid sequence: CASTQGGVNSPLHF.

This clonotype was seen many times. The V gene is TRBV7-3, the J gene TRBJ2-1, with TRBD1 as a possible D gene (5 bases). There are 15 residues in the CDR3. Deletions cut 1 base from V and 8 bases from J, with 15 bases between. CDR1 SGHTA and CDR2 FQGTGA come from the germline V gene. In DNA form, the CDR3 reads TGTGCCAGCAGCTTAAATGGGGTAGGGGCGGATGAGCAGTTCTTC. Protein: CASSLNGVGADEQFF.

In this sample, this clonotype turned up a few times. The CDR3 DNA follows: TGTGCCAGCTGCCCCGGGGGTATAGCCAAAAACATTCAGTACTTC. Translated, it gives CASCPGGIAKNIQYF. This chain connects TRBV28 to TRBJ2-4, with TRBD2 as a possible D gene (6 bases). The length of the CDR3 is 15 residues. Trimming shortened V by 8 bases and J by 0 bases, and 14 bases separated the two germline ends. Germline CDR1 reads MDHEN; CDR2 reads SYDVKM. Based on the CDR3 plus reference TRBV28 and TRBJ2-4, the full variable domain is DVKVTQSSRYLVKRTGEKVFLECVQDMDHENMFWYRQDPGLGLRLIYFSYDVKMKEKGDIPEGYSVSREKKERFSLILESASTNQTSMYLCASCPGGIAKNIQYFGAGTRLSVL.

This clonotype was found many times. Here the CDR3 reads CASSYSWRQGIETQYF. DNA of the CDR3: TGTGCCAGCAGTTACTCGTGGAGACAGGGGATAGAGACCCAGTACTTC. The chain has TRBV6-5 and TRBJ2-5; 8 bases map to TRBD1. V gave up 0 bases and J gave up 4 bases; unmatched junction bases: 7. This CDR3 has 16 residues. In germline, CDR1 is MNHEY, CDR2 SVGAGI.

This clonotype was counted at least ten times. The chain is built from TRBV29-1 and TRBJ2-5; D unclear. CDR1 and CDR2 from the germline V gene are SQVTM and ANQGSEA. The CDR3 is 15 amino acids. Between the trimmed V and J ends, which lost 7 bases and 5 bases, there was a span of 23 bases. The CDR3 sequence: CSAVGSRSTGETQYF. In nucleotides, the CDR3 is TGCAGCGCCGTGGGTAGTAGGTCTACCGGGGAGACCCAGTACTTC.

The sample holds many counts of this clonotype. The V call is TRBV5-5, the J call TRBJ1-2, with D maybe TRBD1 (5 bases). There are 15 residues in the CDR3. The germline CDR1 and CDR2 sequences are SGHKS and YYEKEE (reference sequence). Trimming pared 0 bases from V and 3 bases from J, leaving 12 bases between. CDR3 sequence: CASSLVGDGDYGYTF. The CDR3, as DNA: TGTGCCAGCAGCTTGGTGGGGGATGGGGACTATGGCTACACCTTC.

Ten or more counts support this clonotype. The chain combines TRBV29-1 with TRBJ1-1, with 7 bases matching TRBD1. The CDR3 is 13 amino acids. Unmatched junction bases numbered 8, after V lost 6 bases and J lost 4 bases. The germline gives CDR1 SQVTM, CDR2 ANQGSEA. The CDR3 protein is CSVRTGGSTEAFF. DNA for the CDR3: TGCAGCGTCCGGACAGGCGGGAGCACTGAAGCTTTCTTT.

The table lists this clonotype with a few counts. The chain employs TRBV5-6 and TRBJ2-5, with TRBD2 as a possible D gene (5 bases). The germline gives CDR1 SGHDT, CDR2 YYEEEE. The V and J ends lost 6 bases and 5 bases respectively, with 8 bases between them. The CDR3 consists of 11 residues. CDR3: CASTRGETQYF. The CDR3 DNA follows: TGTGCCAGCACCCGAGGGGAGACCCAGTACTTC.

The V call is TRBV7-9, the J call TRBJ2-5, with 11 positions matching TRBD1. The CDR3 sequence is 15 residues long. CDR1 and CDR2 from the germline V gene are SEHNR and FQNEAQ (reference sequence). V shed 1 base and J 5 bases; nucleotides not matched to a gene: 3. In DNA form, the CDR3 reads TGTGCCAGCAGCTTAGTTGGGACAGGGGGGGAGACCCAGTACTTC. As protein: CASSLVGTGGETQYF.

Concerning this clonotype: The junction shows a germline mismatch at one end, possibly a read error. V and J are TRBV14 and TRBJ2-5, with a tentative D call TRBD2 (6 bases). This CDR3 is built from 16 residues. From germline, CDR1 is SGHDN and CDR2 FVKESK. CDR3 residues: CASSPRGGWRQGTQYF. In DNA, the CDR3 is TGTGCCAGCAGCCCTCGGGGAGGTTGGAGGCAAGGGACCCAGTACTTC.

This clonotype was picked up many times. The chain employs TRBV11-3 and TRBJ2-4; TRBD1 matches at 9 bases. CDR3 size: 14 residues. Germline V gene sequence: CDR1 SGHNT, CDR2 YENEEA. Germline trimming cut 5 bases from V and 7 bases from J; bases unmatched to any gene: 6. The CDR3, as DNA: TGTGCCAGCAGCCCCGGACAGGGGAGGAACATTCAGTACTTC. Protein sequence: CASSPGQGRNIQYF.

The chain has TRBV6-1 and TRBJ2-1, with TRBD1 identical over 9 bases. Germline V gives CDR1 MNHNS, CDR2 SASEGT. The V and J ends lost 6 bases and 7 bases, in that order; junction bases with no gene match: 13. The CDR3 sequence is 16 residues long. The CDR3 bases are TGTGCCAGCAGCCAAGCACCGGGACAGGGAGGGAATGAGCAGTTCTTC. Encoded protein: CASSQAPGQGGNEQFF.

The J gene is TRBJ2-3, the V gene TRBV6-1, with 8 positions matching TRBD2. The V gene end was trimmed by 3 bases and the J gene end by 2 bases; junction bases not matched to a gene: 4. There are 15 residues in the CDR3. CDR1 is MNHNS, CDR2 SASEGT, per germline. CDR3 sequence: CASSEDSGNTDTQYF. The CDR3, as DNA: TGTGCCAGCAGTGAGGATAGCGGGAACACAGATACGCAGTATTTT.

This clonotype was observed a single time. Given a much more abundant clone one base away, this may be a read error. J is TRBJ2-7 and V is TRBV20-1, with 9 bases fitting TRBD2. J was trimmed by 7 bases and V by 6 bases; bases with no gene match: 16. The germline V gene has CDR1 DFQATT and CDR2 SNEGSKA (reference sequence). The CDR3 length is 15 residues. Here the CDR3 DNA reads TGCAGTGCCATTCGGAGCGGGAGGAGGAAAAATGAGCAGTACTTC. This encodes CSAIRSGRRKNEQYF.

The chain has TRBV24-1 and TRBJ2-3; 9 bases map to TRBD1. Trimming cost V 4 bases and J 3 bases; bases outside gene matches: 4. The CDR3 totals 15 residues. CDR1 KGHDR and CDR2 SFDVKD come from the germline V gene. The CDR3 region is CATSDPGQGTDTQYF. The CDR3 nucleotides read TGTGCCACCAGTGACCCCGGACAGGGGACAGATACGCAGTATTTT.

The chain couples TRBV28 to TRBJ1-5, with D unclear. CDR1 is MDHEN, CDR2 SYDVKM, per germline. CDR3 length equals 16 residues. V lost 6 bases to trimming and J lost 3 bases, with 18 bases between them. In nucleotides, the CDR3 is TGTGCCAGCAGGGGTGGCGGGTTCGGAAACAATCAGCCCCAGCATTTT. Its translation: CASRGGGFGNNQPQHF. The variable domain in full, completed from reference TRBV28 and TRBJ1-5, reads DVKVTQSSRYLVKRTGEKVFLECVQDMDHENMFWYRQDPGLGLRLIYFSYDVKMKEKGDIPEGYSVSREKKERFSLILESASTNQTSMYLCASRGGGFGNNQPQHFGDGTRLSIL.